The T cell receptor beta chain described here comes from a study of cytomegalovirus exposure and HLA in healthy donors. PCR primers comprised 60 Vbeta and 13 Jbeta primers. Clones were read by immunoSEQ multiplex PCR, and TCRdb kept only the in-frame ones, dropping some. In the table there are roughly 140,000 clones, roughly 80% of which are singletons. V was trimmed by 6 bases and J by 5 bases, leaving 8 bases between them. Germline-derived CDR1 and CDR2 are MNHEY and SMNVEV (reference sequence). CDR3 size: 11 residues. The source of this sequence is a female donor in good health and CMV-seronegative. Sequencing used PBMCs. This chain joins TRBV27 and TRBJ2-7; D gene uncertain. The CDR3 reads CASRQAHEQYF. The DNA of the CDR3 is TGTGCCAGCAGGCAGGCACACGAGCAGTACTTC.